This TCR beta chain emerged from a study of cytomegalovirus exposure and HLA in healthy donors. This CDR3 is built from 14 residues. Trimming took off 4 bases at V and 5 bases at J, with 14 bases between the two ends. Per the germline V gene, CDR1 is MDHEN and CDR2 is SYDVKM. This clone was picked up one time. The primer mix had 60 Vbeta and 13 Jbeta primers. Libraries were prepared by immunoSEQ multiplex PCR; TCRdb keeps only in-frame clonotypes and omits some of them. The sample has some 93,000 clones, about 78% seen once. Sequenced input: PBMCs. The clonotype originates from a woman between 40 and 55 years old in good health and CMV-seronegative. J is TRBJ1-1 and V is TRBV28; no definite D call. CDR3 protein: CASSSGSPGTEAFF. Written as DNA, the CDR3 is TGTGCCAGCAGTTCGGGCTCACCGGGGACTGAAGCTTTCTTT.